Shown below are 18 T cell receptor beta chains from a single sample sequenced in a study of naive and memory T cell subsets. An oligonucleotide containing a UMI was ligated to the 3' end of TCR cDNA. The SP2 primer and nested alpha and beta constant region primers amplified ligated cDNA in four rounds. TCRdb re-analysed the 5' RACE reads in MiXCR, keeping a single row per CDR3 protein. Among about 60,000 distinct CDR3 sequences, around 8% were seen once, and the ten largest hold less than 20%. The receptors were sampled from a female donor in good health.

This clonotype showed up just a few times. The chain is built from TRBV10-2 and TRBJ2-7, with D possibly TRBD1 on 5 matching bases. Germline CDR1 reads WSHSY; CDR2 reads SAAADI. V lost 2 bases and J 4 bases, leaving 9 bases between the germline ends. The CDR3 spans 13 residues. The CDR3 nucleotides are TGCGCCAGCAGTGAGGACAGACGTTACGAGCAGTACTTC. It translates to CASSEDRRYEQYF.

This clonotype was seen ten or more times. The chain carries TRBV28 and TRBJ2-7, with D uncertain. V was clipped by 6 bases and J by 4 bases, with 13 bases between them. Looked up from germline, CDR1 is MDHEN and CDR2 is SYDVKM. The CDR3 covers 13 residues. This CDR3 reads CASSPGSSYEQYF. As DNA, the CDR3 is TGTGCCAGCAGCCCTGGTAGCTCGTACGAGCAGTACTTC.

Ten or more counts support this clonotype. V gene TRBV6-2 or TRBV6-3 combines with J gene TRBJ1-2, with 12 positions matching TRBD1. The CDR3 has 15 amino acids. From germline, CDR1 is MNHEY and CDR2 SVGEGT. V dropped 6 bases and J dropped 4; count of bases not matched to a gene: 6. The DNA of the CDR3 is TGTGCCAGCAGACCGGGGACAGGGGGCGGCTATGGCTACACCTTC. Translation gives CASRPGTGGGYGYTF.

This clonotype was seen a few times. This chain links TRBV6-2 or TRBV6-3 with TRBJ2-5, with a possible D match to TRBD1 (6 bases). Germline CDR1 is MNHEY and CDR2 is SVGEGT. V was shortened by 6 bases and J by 5 bases, with 13 bases between the two germline ends. The CDR3 totals 13 residues. The CDR3 coding sequence is TGTGCCAGCAGACCTACAGGGATGGAGACCCAGTACTTC. Its protein product is CASRPTGMETQYF.

This clonotype was seen more than once but under ten times. The chain is built from TRBV9 and TRBJ2-7; D is tentatively TRBD1 or TRBD2 (5 bases each). V lost 4 bases and J lost 0, with 14 bases in between. The CDR3 length is 15 residues. Germline CDR1 and CDR2: SGDLS and YYNGEE. In DNA form, the CDR3 reads TGTGCCAGCAGCTCCTTGGGGGTTGGCTCCTACGAGCAGTACTTC. It translates to CASSSLGVGSYEQYF.

The rearrangement uses TRBV15 and TRBJ1-5, with D perhaps TRBD1 (5 bases). From germline, CDR1 is LNHNV and CDR2 YYDKDF (reference sequence). The V end was cut by 2 bases, the J end by 7 bases, with 15 bases between. The CDR3 covers 15 residues. For the CDR3, the DNA is TGTGCCACCAGCAGACCAGGGCGGGAAAGACAGCCCCAGCATTTT. Residues: CATSRPGRERQPQHF.

This clonotype was observed many times. V and J are TRBV28 and TRBJ1-1; no reliable D call. V gave up 6 bases and J gave up 3 bases, with 8 bases separating them. The CDR3 extends over 12 amino acids. Germline lookup yields CDR1 MDHEN and CDR2 SYDVKM. The DNA of the CDR3 is TGTGCCAGCAGCGAAGCTTACACTGAAGCTTTCTTT. Its protein product is CASSEAYTEAFF.

This clonotype was recorded at least ten times. V usage is TRBV5-1 and J usage is TRBJ2-7; the D call may be TRBD1 or TRBD2 (5 bases each). The CDR3 covers 15 residues. Trimming cost V 3 bases and J 0 bases, with 13 bases left between them. Germline lookup yields CDR1 SGHRS and CDR2 YFSETQ. The CDR3 DNA is TGCGCCAGCAGCTGGGGGACGCCGGACTCCTACGAGCAGTACTTC. Protein product: CASSWGTPDSYEQYF.

CDR3 in DNA: TGTGCCAGCACTTCCCGGGGGAACACTGAAGCTTTCTTT. Protein product: CASTSRGNTEAFF. The rearrangement links TRBV6-5 to TRBJ1-1; no clear D gene. The CDR3 is 13 residues long. Germline-derived CDR1 and CDR2 are MNHEY and SVGAGI. V was clipped by 7 bases and J by 1 base, with 10 bases between them.

The rearrangement uses TRBV11-3 and TRBJ2-1, with D unclear. Germline V gene data show CDR1 as SGHNT and CDR2 as YENEEA. This CDR3 contains 15 residues. V shed 8 bases and J shed 0 bases, with 14 bases lying between them. CDR3 bases: TGTGCCAGCCGGCGCAGGCGTACCTCCTACAATGAGCAGTTCTTC. This codes for CASRRRRTSYNEQFF. The full variable domain, rest sourced from reference TRBV11-3 and TRBJ2-1, is EAGVVQSPRYKIIEKKQPVAFWCNPISGHNTLYWYLQNLGQGPELLIRYENEEAVDDSQLPKDRFSAERLKGVDSTLKIQPAELGDSAVYLCASRRRRTSYNEQFFGPGTRLTVL.

The chain combines TRBV29-1 with TRBJ2-7, with D possibly being TRBD1 (6 bases). Trimming removed 3 bases at V and 2 bases at J, with 14 bases between. Germline CDR1 SQVTM, CDR2 ANQGSEA. This CDR3 region has 14 residues. The CDR3 reads CSVEEQGTAYEQYF. The DNA of the CDR3 is TGCAGCGTTGAGGAACAGGGAACAGCCTACGAGCAGTACTTC.

The gene calls are TRBV20-1 and TRBJ2-7; tentatively, D is TRBD2 (5 bases). The CDR3 has 13 amino acids. V was pared by 2 bases and J by 1 base, with 9 bases between. Germline V gene lookup returns CDR1 DFQATT and CDR2 SNEGSKA (reference sequence). The CDR3 region has the DNA TGCAGTGCTAGAAGGCTAGCTTCCTACGAGCAGTACTTC. Protein product: CSARRLASYEQYF.

The chain uses TRBV19 and TRBJ1-1, with D uncertain. The length of the CDR3 is 14 residues. Germline values: CDR1 LNHDA, CDR2 SQIVND (reference sequence). The V end lost 6 bases, the J end lost 2 bases, and 13 bases lay between the germline ends. The CDR3 sequence: CASRLAGSNTEAFF. The CDR3 coding sequence is TGTGCCAGTAGACTAGCGGGTAGCAACACTGAAGCTTTCTTT.

The rearrangement uses TRBV5-1 and TRBJ2-3; unclear D gene. Germline-derived CDR1 and CDR2 are SGHRS and YFSETQ. CDR3 size: 12 residues. V was shortened by 1 base and J by 6 bases, with 6 bases between the two germline ends. The CDR3 DNA reads TGCGCCAGCAGCTTGAAGCCCGATACGCAGTATTTT. Residues: CASSLKPDTQYF.

The table lists this clonotype with many counts. V is TRBV12-5 and J is TRBJ1-5; tentatively, D is TRBD1 (6 bases). The V gene's germline CDR1 is LGHNT and CDR2 FRNRAP. The CDR3 totals 15 residues. With 6 bases removed from V and 6 bases from J, the gap between germline ends came to 18 bases. This chain's CDR3 is CASGTPGGGGQPQHF. The CDR3 DNA follows: TGTGCTAGTGGCACCCCGGGAGGGGGAGGTCAGCCCCAGCATTTT.

The V and J genes are TRBV28 and TRBJ1-2; weak D call: TRBD1 (6 bases). Trimming left V 5 bases short and J 7 bases short, with 20 bases between. The CDR3 runs to 15 residues. Per germline, CDR1 MDHEN and CDR2 SYDVKM. The CDR3 DNA reads TGTGCCAGCAGTCCAGGGGACTCCGCTTGGGGTGGCTACACCTTC. This gives the protein CASSPGDSAWGGYTF.

This clonotype turned up a few times. This chain uses TRBV7-2 with TRBJ2-6, with D perhaps TRBD1 (6 bases). CDR3 length: 16 residues. CDR1 and CDR2 (germline): SGHTA, FQGNSA. Trimming pared 1 base from V and 4 bases from J, leaving 11 bases between. CDR3 protein: CASSLVGGPGANVLTF. The CDR3 DNA reads TGTGCCAGCAGCTTAGTTGGGGGCCCCGGGGCCAACGTCCTGACTTTC.

This clonotype was seen many times. V usage is TRBV27 and J usage is TRBJ1-5; TRBD1 matches 7 bases. The CDR3 covers 15 residues. In germline, CDR1 is MNHEY, CDR2 SMNVEV (reference sequence). Losses at the gene ends were 3 bases for V and 0 bases for J; bases not matched to a gene: 2. The DNA for the CDR3 is TGTGCCAGCAGTTTTGGGACAGCTAGCAATCAGCCCCAGCATTTT. This gives the protein CASSFGTASNQPQHF.